These T cell receptor beta chains were read from a single sample in a study of blood T cell repertoires in COVID-19. Generated by immunoSEQ multiplex PCR, the TCRdb table keeps only in-frame clones and is missing some. The repertoire consists of roughly 170,000 clones, with about nine tenths occurring once and the leading ten covering around 20%. What was sequenced was peripheral blood. All receptors come from a man between 65 and 85 years old with active or convalescent COVID-19. CDR3s include the opening cysteine and the closing phenylalanine or tryptophan. Fields, in order: J gene, D gene, V gene, clone size, CDR3 length, CDR3 protein, CDR3 DNA. The D gene is left open where the match is weak. For some rows the clone size is stated as once, few or many, or as a class when expanded; others skip it.

TRBJ2-1 | - | TRBV28 | - | 16 | CASSLFRSSSLREQFF | TGTGCCAGCAGTTTATTTCGGAGCTCTAGCCTCCGTGAGCAGTTCTTC
TRBJ2-1 | TRBD1 | TRBV19 | - | 14 | CASSIVGGTGGAFF | TGTGCCAGTAGTATAGTTGGTGGGACAGGGGGGGCGTTCTTC
TRBJ2-7 | TRBD1 | TRBV4-3 | - | 15 | CASSRTGTGLREQYF | TGCGCCAGCAGTCGAACCGGGACAGGGCTGCGCGAGCAGTACTTC
TRBJ1-2 | - | TRBV6-6 | once | 14 | CASSYKDRSYGYTF | TGTGCCAGCAGTTACAAAGACAGGAGCTATGGCTACACCTTC
TRBJ1-2 | - | TRBV4-3 | few | 14 | CASSPRTANYGYTF | TGCGCCAGCAGCCCACGGACAGCTAACTATGGCTACACCTTC
TRBJ1-2 | - | TRBV2 | once | 14 | CALGGTITNYGYTF | TGTGCCCTAGGGGGAACAATTACTAACTATGGCTACACCTTC
TRBJ1-6 | - | TRBV5-1 | - | 15 | CASSSGLTSGSPLHF | TGCGCCAGCAGCTCCGGACTGACAAGCGGTTCACCCCTCCACTTT
TRBJ2-2 | - | TRBV7-2 | few | 15 | CASSLGRSGTGELFF | TGTGCCAGCAGCTTAGGTCGATCGGGCACCGGGGAGCTGTTTTTT
TRBJ2-7 | TRBD2 | TRBV29-1 | - | 12 | CSVSTSGDEQYF | TGCAGCGTCTCGACTAGCGGGGACGAGCAGTACTTC
TRBJ2-7 | TRBD1 | TRBV11-3 | few | 15 | CASSRAGQGSYEQYF | TGTGCCAGCAGCCGCGCTGGACAGGGGTCCTACGAGCAGTACTTC
TRBJ2-7 | TRBD2 | TRBV4-1 | - | 17 | CASSQDLGLAGDNEQYF | TGCGCCAGCAGCCAAGATCTTGGTCTAGCGGGAGATAACGAGCAGTACTTC
TRBJ2-4 | - | TRBV28 | once | 14 | CASSLVRGLAFQYF | TGTGCCAGCAGTTTAGTCAGGGGCCTCGCCTTTCAGTACTTC
TRBJ2-1 | - | TRBV27 | - | 15 | CASGRGSKFPNEQFF | TGTGCCAGCGGGAGGGGGTCCAAATTCCCCAATGAGCAGTTCTTC
TRBJ1-5 | TRBD1 | TRBV28 | - | 15 | CASYLRGTANQPQHF | TGTGCCAGTTACCTTCGCGGGACAGCAAATCAGCCCCAGCATTTT
TRBJ2-3 | TRBD1 | TRBV10-3 | - | 14 | CAISSTRGRDTQYF | TGTGCCATCAGTTCCACGAGGGGGCGAGATACGCAGTATTTT
TRBJ1-1 | - | TRBV2 | - | 13 | CASRGDTNTEAFF | TGTGCCAGCAGGGGGGACACGAACACTGAAGCTTTCTTT
TRBJ2-7 | - | TRBV10-3 | - | 12 | CAISKGAYEQYF | TGTGCCATCAGTAAAGGGGCCTACGAGCAGTACTTC
TRBJ2-1 | - | TRBV2 | - | 15 | CASSETPQVEVEQFF | TGTGCCAGCAGTGAGACACCCCAAGTGGAGGTAGAGCAGTTCTTC
TRBJ2-5 | TRBD1 | TRBV18 | - | 17 | CASSPPSGEGGGETQYF | TGTGCCAGCTCACCACCCAGTGGGGAAGGGGGCGGAGAGACCCAGTACTTC
TRBJ2-1 | TRBD2 | TRBV5-1 | - | 14 | CASSGLAGYNEQFF | TGCGCCAGCAGCGGACTAGCGGGGTACAATGAGCAGTTCTTC
TRBJ2-3 | - | TRBV6-5 | - | 14 | CASSLQGYADTQYF | TGTGCCAGCAGTCTACAGGGTTATGCAGATACGCAGTATTTT
TRBJ2-7 | TRBD2 | TRBV11-2 | - | 14 | CASSYTSGGYEQYF | TGTGCCAGCAGCTACACTAGCGGGGGCTACGAGCAGTACTTC
TRBJ2-7 | - | TRBV5-1 | - | 13 | CASAEGRTYEQYF | TGCGCCAGCGCCGAGGGTAGGACCTACGAGCAGTACTTC
TRBJ2-3 | - | TRBV19 | - | 19 | CASSPNTRGSGRSTDTQYF | TGTGCCAGTAGTCCCAACACCAGGGGTAGCGGGCGAAGCACAGATACGCAGTATTTT
TRBJ1-1 | - | TRBV5-4 | many | 14 | CASSLASQATEAFF | TGTGCCAGCAGCTTGGCGTCCCAGGCTACTGAAGCTTTCTTT
TRBJ2-7 | TRBD1 | TRBV7-8 | - | 15 | CASSSHRDRGRGQYF | TGTGCCAGCAGCTCCCATCGGGACAGGGGGCGCGGGCAGTACTTC
TRBJ1-6 | TRBD1 | TRBV7-2 | - | 15 | CASSRTGVKGSPLHF | TGTGCCAGCAGCAGAACAGGGGTTAAGGGTTCACCCCTCCACTTT
TRBJ1-2 | TRBD1 | TRBV6-2/TRBV6-3 | - | 14 | CASSYQAGGWGYTF | TGTGCCAGCAGTTACCAGGCAGGGGGCTGGGGCTACACCTTC
TRBJ1-1 | - | TRBV7-8 | - | 15 | CASSLLRGLLTEAFF | TGTGCCAGCAGCCTCCTGCGGGGTCTTCTCACTGAAGCTTTCTTT
TRBJ1-2 | - | TRBV5-4 | - | 15 | CASSLRLLGDYGYTF | TGTGCCAGCAGCTTGAGGTTGCTAGGGGACTATGGCTACACCTTC
TRBJ2-7 | TRBD1 | TRBV30 | - | 14 | CAWRQDRNSYEQYF | TGTGCCTGGAGGCAGGACAGGAACTCCTACGAGCAGTACTTC
TRBJ2-3 | TRBD2 | TRBV28 | - | 18 | CASSPHSLLAASTDTQYF | TGTGCCAGCAGTCCCCACTCCCTACTAGCGGCTAGCACAGATACGCAGTATTTT
TRBJ2-7 | - | TRBV7-2 | - | 15 | CASSPSVGASYEQYF | TGTGCCAGCAGCCCATCTGTGGGGGCCTCCTACGAGCAGTACTTC
TRBJ1-2 | - | TRBV5-5 | - | 15 | CASSATGRLNYGYTF | TGTGCCAGCAGCGCCACAGGGCGGCTTAACTATGGCTACACCTTC
TRBJ2-2 | - | TRBV19 | - | 13 | CASSRQSAGELFF | TGTGCCAGTAGTAGACAATCGGCGGGGGAGCTGTTTTTT
TRBJ1-4 | - | TRBV2 | - | 14 | CASREDRTNEKLFF | TGTGCCAGCAGAGAGGACAGAACTAATGAAAAACTGTTTTTT
TRBJ1-1 | - | TRBV7-2 | - | 15 | CASSPPGLQNTEAFF | TGTGCCAGCAGCCCCCCTGGACTGCAGAACACTGAAGCTTTCTTT
TRBJ2-7 | - | TRBV20-1 | - | 11 | CSAVGSAEQYF | TGCAGTGCTGTGGGGAGTGCCGAGCAGTACTTC
TRBJ1-2 | - | TRBV27 | - | 14 | CASSLNRQVDGYTF | TGTGCCAGCAGCTTAAACAGACAGGTCGATGGCTACACCTTC
TRBJ1-1 | TRBD1 | TRBV19 | - | 14 | CASSIRGTGTEAFF | TGTGCCAGTAGTATCAGGGGGACCGGCACTGAAGCTTTCTTT
TRBJ2-7 | TRBD2 | TRBV2 | - | 15 | CASREGLSGAYEQYF | TGTGCCAGCAGGGAGGGACTAAGCGGGGCCTACGAGCAGTACTTC
TRBJ1-1 | - | TRBV11-2 | - | 13 | CASSLFRNTEAFF | TGTGCCAGCAGCTTGTTCAGGAACACTGAAGCTTTCTTT
TRBJ2-1 | TRBD2 | TRBV5-4 | - | 14 | CASGKFGGRVYWFF | TGTGCCAGCGGAAAGTTCGGCGGGAGGGTTTACTGGTTCTTC
TRBJ2-1 | - | TRBV7-9 | - | 12 | CASEDSYNEQFF | TGTGCCAGCGAGGACTCCTACAATGAGCAGTTCTTC
TRBJ2-7 | TRBD1 | TRBV5-1 | - | 15 | CASSLGPGQRGEQYF | TGCGCCAGCAGCTTGGGCCCGGGACAGCGCGGCGAGCAGTACTTC
TRBJ2-7 | TRBD1 | TRBV27 | - | 15 | CASSRRDRGSYEQYF | TGTGCCAGCAGTCGCCGGGACAGGGGATCCTACGAGCAGTACTTC
TRBJ1-1 | - | TRBV7-2 | - | 14 | CASSLAGAYTEAFF | TGTGCCAGCAGCCTCGCGGGGGCTTACACTGAAGCTTTCTTT
TRBJ2-3 | TRBD2 | TRBV7-2 | - | 18 | CASSSTPGAGGRSDTQYF | TGTGCCAGCAGCTCTACTCCAGGAGCGGGGGGGCGTTCAGATACGCAGTATTTT
TRBJ2-2 | - | TRBV18 | - | 16 | CASSSWQRADTGELFF | TGTGCCAGCTCATCCTGGCAGAGGGCCGATACCGGGGAGCTGTTTTTT
TRBJ1-1 | TRBD1 | TRBV10-3 | - | 17 | CAISEYGTGRSRAEAFF | TGTGCCATCAGTGAGTACGGGACAGGGAGGTCGAGGGCTGAAGCTTTCTTT
TRBJ2-7 | TRBD1 | TRBV20-1 | - | 16 | CSASGTGAYVSYEQYF | TGCAGTGCCAGTGGAACAGGGGCCTATGTCTCCTACGAGCAGTACTTC
TRBJ2-7 | - | TRBV5-1 | once | 15 | CASSFFGGAQNEQYF | TGCGCCAGCAGCTTCTTCGGGGGTGCTCAGAACGAGCAGTACTTC
TRBJ1-1 | - | TRBV13 | - | 14 | CASSAAGVGTEAFF | TGTGCCAGCAGCGCAGCGGGGGTCGGGACTGAAGCTTTCTTT
TRBJ1-3 | - | TRBV21-1 | - | 14 | CASSKPQGGHTIYF | TGTGCCAGCAGCAAACCACAGGGTGGGCACACCATATATTTT
TRBJ2-3 | - | TRBV18 | - | 12 | CASSTSTDTQYF | TGTGCCAGCTCAACTAGCACAGATACGCAGTATTTT
TRBJ2-1 | TRBD2 | TRBV5-4 | - | 15 | CASSWTSGESWEQFF | TGTGCCAGCAGCTGGACTAGCGGGGAATCCTGGGAGCAGTTCTTC